A selection of T cell receptor beta chains follows, all from one sample in a study of patients and donors after allogeneic stem cell transplantation. TCRdb itself ran the RT-PCR reads through MiXCR, one entry per CDR3 protein. In the table there are about a million distinct CDR3 sequences, roughly 17% of which are singletons. The sequenced sample was blood, either unsorted or a sorted T cell fraction (not recorded which). The receptor set was obtained from a human donor who was either an allogeneic HSCT recipient or a stem cell or donor lymphocyte infusion donor (not recorded which). It is not recorded whose cells these are; they may come from a transplant donor. The CDR3 runs from the conserved cysteine through the conserved F or W. The D gene is left open where the match is weak. Clone size is stated in some rows and not others, as once, few, many or a class when expanded.

.	TRBV6-5	.	TRBJ2-3	CASSYSTRGTTDTQYF	TGTGCCAGCAGTTACTCGACACGGGGGACTACAGATACGCAGTATTTT
.	TRBV5-1	.	TRBJ1-2	CASSLDGLGYGYTF	TGCGCCAGCAGCTTGGACGGGTTGGGCTATGGCTACACCTTC
.	TRBV20-1	.	TRBJ1-2	CSASPRGRGDYGYTF	TGCAGTGCTAGTCCTCGGGGCAGGGGCGACTATGGCTACACCTTC
.	TRBV30	.	TRBJ1-2	CAWRAGGYTF	TGTGCCTGGAGGGCCGGGGGCTACACCTTC
few	TRBV4-1	TRBD2	TRBJ2-5	CASSPLATSGRGETQYF	TGCGCCAGCAGCCCCCTAGCGACTAGCGGGAGAGGAGAGACCCAGTACTTC
few	TRBV12-3/TRBV12-4	TRBD1	TRBJ1-3	CASSTRDRISGNTIYF	TGTGCCAGCAGTACCCGGGACAGGATCTCTGGAAACACCATATATTTT
.	TRBV4-1	.	TRBJ2-3	CASSQDLRSSQYF	TGCGCCAGCAGCCAAGATTTGCGTTCCTCGCAGTATTTT
few	TRBV5-1	.	TRBJ2-1	CASGAATYDNEQFF	TGCGCCAGTGGAGCGGCTACCTACGACAATGAGCAGTTCTTC
many	TRBV5-1	.	TRBJ1-2	CASSLSGTGYGYTF	TGCGCCAGCAGCTTGTCCGGGACGGGCTATGGCTACACCTTC
.	TRBV19	TRBD1	TRBJ2-1	CASSRDRVPNEQFF	TGTGCCAGTAGTAGGGACAGGGTACCCAATGAGCAGTTCTTC
few	TRBV5-1	.	TRBJ2-1	CASSMLEPEQFF	TGCGCCAGCAGCATGCTCGAGCCTGAGCAGTTCTTC
few	TRBV7-3	.	TRBJ2-1	CASSVNPGTAGYNEQFF	TGTGCCAGCAGCGTAAACCCAGGGACAGCGGGATACAATGAGCAGTTCTTC
.	TRBV20-1	.	TRBJ2-1	CSALREGAYNEQFF	TGCAGTGCTTTACGGGAGGGGGCGTACAATGAGCAGTTCTTC
.	TRBV12-3/TRBV12-4	.	TRBJ1-4	CASSFLGGFGNEKLFF	TGTGCCAGCAGTTTCCTTGGGGGCTTCGGTAATGAAAAACTGTTTTTT
few	TRBV27	.	TRBJ1-1	CASSPRWAGRAEAFF	TGTGCCAGCTCCCCCCGATGGGCAGGGAGGGCTGAAGCTTTCTTT
.	TRBV4-1	.	TRBJ2-3	CASSQVQPDSSTDTQYF	TGCGCCAGCAGCCAAGTTCAGCCGGACTCTAGCACAGATACGCAGTATTTT
few	TRBV15	.	TRBJ1-4	CATSRDRGKLFF	TGTGCCACCAGCAGAGATCGTGGTAAACTGTTTTTT
.	TRBV18	.	TRBJ2-6	CASSPEQISGANVLTF	TGTGCCAGCTCACCGGAACAGATCTCTGGGGCCAACGTCCTGACTTTC
few	TRBV20-1	TRBD2	TRBJ2-2	CSARPGLAEFANTGELFF	TGCAGTGCTAGGCCGGGACTAGCGGAGTTCGCGAACACCGGGGAGCTGTTTTTT
.	TRBV9	TRBD1	TRBJ1-2	CASSAHFGDSYGYTF	TGTGCCAGCAGCGCTCATTTTGGGGACAGCTATGGCTACACCTTC
few	TRBV21-1	.	TRBJ2-3	CASSKVARRTDTQYF	TGTGCCAGCAGCAAAGTGGCCAGACGCACAGATACGCAGTATTTT
.	TRBV20-1	.	TRBJ2-2	CSARRGNTGELFF	TGCAGTGCTAGAAGGGGGAACACCGGGGAGCTGTTTTTT